The present T cell receptor (beta chain) was sequenced within a study of post-analysis software for immune sequencing data. Study summary: Clinical courses comprised relapsing-remitting, secondary progressive and progressive-relapsing multiple sclerosis.

Unique molecular identifiers had been added to the TCR beta cDNA libraries. The source material, about 0.95 to 10 million T cells, gave rise to 500,000 or so cDNA molecules. TCRdb used MiXCR to reprocess the PCR reads, holding one entry per CDR3 protein. The table lists roughly 670,000 distinct CDR3 sequences, approximately 60% of them singletons. Study-level findings and limits: Elevated frequency relative to controls characterized several TRBV segments in patients, TRBV5-6, TRBV5-1 and TRBV20-1 among them. Compared against controls, patients with multiple sclerosis displayed significantly lower normalized Chao1 diversity. Co-batched samples clustered tightly together by F measure.

In its sample, this clonotype was seen a few times. Antigen unknown. Germline assignment: CDR1 SGHTA and CDR2 FQGNSA. V was clipped by 4 bases and J by 1 base; unmatched bases: 5. The CDR3 runs 16 residues. V gene TRBV7-2 combines with J gene TRBJ2-3, with 10 nucleotides matching TRBD2. Sequencing was done on a sample of blood. The TCR comes from a girl aged 2 to 10 with multiple sclerosis. The CDR3 sequence is CASSSLAGPRTDTQYF. CDR3 bases: TGTGCCAGCAGCTCACTAGCGGGGCCGCGCACAGATACGCAGTATTTT.